The clone carrying this T cell receptor beta chain was seen a handful of times. Its antigen is unidentified. Trimming pared 2 bases from V and 7 bases from J, leaving 15 bases between. CDR1 SEHNR and CDR2 FQNEAQ come from the germline V gene (reference sequence). The CDR3 is made up of 15 amino acids. This sample stems from a study of T cell repertoires in cytomegalovirus infection. Study overall: Evidence of both CMV infection and a matching HLA type came from public TCR beta signatures. Findings and limits, study-wide: Summed frequency of public TCR beta families distinguished CMV carriers with the relevant HLA. HLA-C-restricted TCR beta clonotypes specific for CMV led the ex vivo response.

Via MiXCR, TCRdb re-called the reads, giving one row per CDR3 protein. The data hold about 240,000 distinct CDR3 sequences, with 9% to 15% observed a single time. The origin of this receptor is a human donor in good health (CMV status not recorded). Some clones in this sample may be carry-over from other donors' samples. This chain joins TRBV7-9 and TRBJ2-1; a possible D gene is TRBD1 (8 bases). Sequencing input: PBMCs. Written as DNA, the CDR3 is TGTGCCAGCAGCTTATCGGACAGGGAGGGTAATGAGCAGTTCTTC. As protein: CASSLSDREGNEQFF.